Listed here are 2 T cell receptor beta chains from one sample, sequenced in a study of blood T cell repertoires in COVID-19. Clones were read by immunoSEQ multiplex PCR, and TCRdb kept only the in-frame ones, dropping some. The table includes 15,000 or so clones, approximately 86% detected once. Sequencing was done on a sample of peripheral blood. The receptors here all came from a human donor in a cohort sampled during active COVID-19.

V usage is TRBV4-1 and J usage is TRBJ2-2, with 7 bases fitting TRBD1. The germline gives CDR1 MGHRA, CDR2 YSYEKL. Losses at the gene ends were 9 bases for V and 4 bases for J; bases not matched to a gene: 11. CDR3 length equals 15 residues. DNA of the CDR3: TGCGCCAGTTCAGAAGAAGACAGGGTCACCGGGGAGCTGTTTTTT. Its translation is CASSEEDRVTGELFF.

This clone was recorded only once. CDR3 region: CASSPPGGTDIQYF. CDR3 DNA: TGTGCCAGCAGCCCCCCCGGGGGGACGGACATTCAGTACTTC. The chain uses TRBV7-9 and TRBJ2-4, with 7 bases fitting TRBD2. The ends lost 5 bases at V and 8 bases at J; junction bases unmatched: 9. The length of the CDR3 is 14 residues. Per germline, CDR1 SEHNR and CDR2 FQNEAQ (reference sequence).